This TCR beta chain was recorded in a study of vaccination and CD4 T cells after COVID-19. Background on the study: Investigators drew the post-COVID samples a median around 93 days after diagnosis, with a range of 35 to 161.

MiXCR, applied by TCRdb to the PCR reads, yields one record per CDR3 protein. The sample yields about 28,000 distinct CDR3 sequences, around 50% seen once. CDR3 length: 13 amino acids. Germline CDR1 reads SGHVS; CDR2 reads FQNEAQ. V lost 1 base, J lost 4 bases, and 7 bases lay in between. Time point in this sample: late sampling 161 to 241 days after vaccination in three convalescent patients. Specimen: CD4+ T cells from blood, collected about 7 months after SARS-CoV-2 vaccination. The chain links TRBV7-8 to TRBJ2-5; D uncertain. The TCR was taken from a human donor who had recovered from COVID-19. CDR3 coding DNA: TGTGCCAGCAGCTTAGGCCTTTTAGAGACCCAGTACTTC. Translated: CASSLGLLETQYF.